Below, 23 T cell receptor beta chains from the same sample are listed, as sequenced in a study of cytomegalovirus exposure and HLA in healthy donors. It was with 60 Vbeta and 13 Jbeta primers that the PCR ran. TCRdb keeps only in-frame clones here, not all; method: immunoSEQ multiplex PCR. The sample consists of roughly 200,000 clones, around 85% of them appearing once. The sequenced material came from PBMCs. The source of these receptors is a man aged 50-59 years in good health and CMV-seronegative.

The chain couples TRBV27 to TRBJ2-1, with 9 bases lining up with TRBD2. J lost 10 bases, V lost 2 bases, and 12 bases had no gene match. The CDR3 spans 16 residues. Per germline, CDR1 MNHEY and CDR2 SMNVEV (reference sequence). CDR3 in DNA: TGTGCCAGCAGTTTAGTCCTAGCGGGAAGTTCTGGGGAGCAGTTCTTC. Translation gives CASSLVLAGSSGEQFF.

The chain combines TRBV28 with TRBJ2-1, with 9 nucleotides matching TRBD2. The V and J ends lost 1 base and 9 bases, in that order; junction bases with no gene match: 10. The CDR3 covers 16 residues. Germline V gene lookup returns CDR1 MDHEN and CDR2 SYDVKM. CDR3 region: CASSLSPSGASGEQFF. The CDR3 bases are TGTGCCAGCAGTTTATCGCCTAGCGGGGCCTCAGGTGAGCAGTTCTTC.

V gene TRBV7-9 combines with J gene TRBJ2-1; TRBD2 is a possible D gene (6 bases). V lost 5 bases, J lost 4 bases, and 9 bases lay in between. CDR1 and CDR2 from the germline V gene are SEHNR and FQNEAQ (reference sequence). This CDR3 region has 13 residues. The CDR3 bases are TGTGCCAGCAGCCCCGGGACTTACAATGAGCAGTTCTTC. Its translation: CASSPGTYNEQFF.

The rearrangement links TRBV5-6 to TRBJ2-7, with D perhaps TRBD2 (6 bases). CDR1 SGHDT and CDR2 YYEEEE come from the germline V gene. Trimming removed 1 base from V and 9 bases from J, with 11 bases in between. This CDR3 comprises 12 residues. CDR3 sequence reads: CASSLMAGGQYF. CDR3 bases: TGTGCCAGCAGCTTGATGGCCGGGGGGCAGTACTTC. Looking up the rest from reference TRBV5-6 and TRBJ2-7 gives the full variable domain: DAGVTQSPTHLIKTRGQQVTLRCSPKSGHDTVSWYQQALGQGPQFIFQYYEEEERQRGNFPDRFSGHQFPNYSSELNVNALLLGDSALYLCASSLMAGGQYFGPGTRLTVT.

This rearrangement joins TRBV7-3 to TRBJ2-1; 7 bases match TRBD2. The CDR3 extends over 17 amino acids. V lost 5 bases and J lost 5; bases outside the gene matches: 15. The germline V gene has CDR1 SGHTA and CDR2 FQGTGA. Here the CDR3 DNA reads TGTGCCAGCAGCCTAAACGGCGTGGGCGGGAGAAACAATGAGCAGTTCTTC. Protein sequence: CASSLNGVGGRNNEQFF.

Concerning this clone itself: The same CDR3 also results from other DNA sequences found in this sample. The CDR3 loop is CSVPSSYEQYF. CDR3 nucleotide sequence: TGCAGTGTTCCGAGCTCCTACGAGCAGTACTTC. The rearrangement joins TRBV20-1 to TRBJ2-7, with D unclear. The CDR3 loop spans 11 amino acids. In germline, CDR1 is DFQATT, CDR2 SNEGSKA (reference sequence). Trimming took off 7 bases at V and 0 bases at J, with 7 bases between the two ends.

The chain has TRBV5-4 and TRBJ1-4; maybe TRBD1 (5 bases). Germline CDR1 reads SGHNT; CDR2 reads YYREEE (reference sequence). There are 15 residues in the CDR3. The V and J ends lost 3 bases and 4 bases respectively, with 13 bases between them. Here the CDR3 reads CASSSDSSINEKLFF. The DNA for the CDR3 is TGTGCCAGCAGCTCCGACAGTTCTATTAATGAAAAACTGTTTTTT.

The chain has TRBV6-5 and TRBJ1-5; D is possibly TRBD1 (5 bases). This CDR3 spans 14 amino acids. V was clipped by 6 bases and J by 0 bases, with 9 bases between them. CDR1 is MNHEY and CDR2 is SVGAGI in the germline V gene. CDR3 protein: CASSRTNSNQPQHF. The CDR3 DNA follows: TGTGCCAGCAGCCGGACAAATAGCAATCAGCCCCAGCATTTT.

This clone was observed a handful of times. The chain has TRBV28 and TRBJ1-1, with D maybe TRBD1 (5 bases). CDR3 length: 12 residues. V lost 3 bases to trimming and J lost 9 bases, with 11 bases between them. Germline lookup yields CDR1 MDHEN and CDR2 SYDVKM. This CDR3 is CASSFRQIQAFF. CDR3 nucleotides: TGTGCCAGCAGTTTCAGACAGATCCAAGCTTTCTTT.

This clone turned up a few times. V and J are TRBV5-6 and TRBJ2-3; the match to TRBD2 covers 8 bases. Trimming at V came to 4 bases and at J to 4 bases, leaving 14 bases not matched to a gene. The CDR3 consists of 17 residues. Germline CDR1 and CDR2: SGHDT and YYEEEE. The DNA for the CDR3 is TGTGCCAGCAGCCTACCCTTACCGAGCGGGAGTCCAGATACGCAGTATTTT. Amino acid sequence: CASSLPLPSGSPDTQYF.

This clone has just a few counts. The chain employs TRBV29-1 and TRBJ1-2, with a possible D match to TRBD1 (5 bases). In germline, CDR1 is SQVTM, CDR2 ANQGSEA. The CDR3 loop spans 11 amino acids. Between the trimmed V and J ends, which lost 4 bases and 7 bases, there was a span of 10 bases. This CDR3 reads CSVAREGGYTF. The CDR3 DNA follows: TGCAGCGTTGCCAGGGAGGGTGGCTACACCTTC.

V is TRBV5-4 and J is TRBJ1-1; D gene unclear. V lost 4 bases, J lost 8 bases, and 12 bases lay in between. The germline gives CDR1 SGHNT, CDR2 YYREEE (reference sequence). The CDR3 has 12 residues. The CDR3 region has the DNA TGTGCCAGCAGCCCGGGAAGGCAAGAAGCTTTCTTT. It is translated as CASSPGRQEAFF.

V gene TRBV5-6 combines with J gene TRBJ2-3; D unclear. Germline CDR1 is SGHDT and CDR2 is YYEEEE. The ends were cut back, 1 base at V and 3 bases at J, with 12 bases in the middle. This CDR3 is 15 amino acids long. CDR3 sequence (DNA): TGTGCCAGCAGCTTGAGAGGTTTGGAAACAGATACGCAGTATTTT. This translates into CASSLRGLETDTQYF.

V is TRBV18 and J is TRBJ2-2; 7 nucleotides agree with TRBD1. The J segment lost 0 bases and the V segment lost 6 bases, leaving 4 bases of the junction unmatched. CDR1 and CDR2 (germline): KGHSH, LQKENI. This CDR3 has 15 residues. The CDR3 nucleotides are TGTGCCAGCTCGCCAGGGACAGCGAACACCGGGGAGCTGTTTTTT. This encodes CASSPGTANTGELFF.

The chain joins TRBV10-1 to TRBJ2-1; TRBD2 matches at 11 bases. Trimming took 5 bases from V and 4 from J; bases not matched to a gene: 7. The CDR3 is 16 amino acids. The germline V gene has CDR1 WNHNN and CDR2 SYGVQD (reference sequence). The CDR3: CASSPRTSGFYNEQFF. CDR3 bases: TGCGCCAGCAGTCCCCGGACTAGCGGGTTTTACAATGAGCAGTTCTTC.

This clone has only one observation. The chain recombines TRBV28 with TRBJ2-1, with 9 nucleotides matching TRBD1. Losses at the gene ends were 6 bases for V and 9 bases for J; bases not matched to a gene: 3. Germline V gene lookup returns CDR1 MDHEN and CDR2 SYDVKM. CDR3 length equals 12 residues. The CDR3 is CASRTGGIEQFF. CDR3 bases: TGTGCCAGCAGGACAGGGGGGATTGAGCAGTTCTTC.

This clone was observed a handful of times. V is TRBV6-4 and J is TRBJ2-3; maybe TRBD2 (6 bases). Trimming took 4 bases from V and 1 from J, leaving 9 bases between them. There are 14 residues in the CDR3. Looked up from germline, CDR1 is MRHNA and CDR2 is SNTAGT. The CDR3 bases are TGTGCCAGCAGTGGAGGAGGGGGCACAGATACGCAGTATTTT. It specifies CASSGGGGTDTQYF.

The gene calls are TRBV5-4 and TRBJ2-7, with TRBD2 matching 13 bases. Germline V CDR1 and CDR2: SGHNT, YYREEE (reference sequence). V was pared by 4 bases and J by 3 bases, with 7 bases of the junction left unmatched. This CDR3 is 16 amino acids long. CDR3 amino acids: CASSPWTSGSSYEQYF. The CDR3 DNA is TGTGCCAGCAGCCCGTGGACTAGCGGGAGTAGCTACGAGCAGTACTTC.

This clone was detected a few times. This sequence joins TRBV7-9 and TRBJ2-6; D unresolved. CDR1 is SEHNR and CDR2 is FQNEAQ in the germline V gene (reference sequence). This CDR3 is built from 15 residues. V gave up 2 bases and J gave up 1 base, with 6 bases separating them. For the CDR3, the DNA is TGTGCCAGCAGCTTAACGAGGTCTGGGGCCAACGTCCTGACTTTC. Its translation: CASSLTRSGANVLTF. Complete variable domain (other parts from reference TRBV7-9 and TRBJ2-6): DTGVSQNPRHKITKRGQNVTFRCDPISEHNRLYWYRQTLGQGPEFLTYFQNEAQLEKSRLLSDRFSAERPKGSFSTLEIQRTEQGDSAMYLCASSLTRSGANVLTFGAGSRLTVL.

The chain couples TRBV27 to TRBJ2-1; 12 nucleotides match TRBD2. Germline CDR1 reads MNHEY; CDR2 reads SMNVEV (reference sequence). V shed 2 bases and J 8 bases; nucleotides not matched to a gene: 4. This CDR3 contains 15 residues. The DNA for the CDR3 is TGTGCCAGCAGTTTAAGACTAGCGGGAGTCCATGAGCAGTTCTTC. Its protein is CASSLRLAGVHEQFF.

The rearrangement links TRBV7-9 to TRBJ2-3; D is perhaps TRBD2 (5 bases). From germline, CDR1 is SEHNR and CDR2 FQNEAQ (reference sequence). Deletions cut 1 base from V and 0 bases from J, with 8 bases between. The CDR3 has 15 residues. In nucleotides, the CDR3 is TGTGCCAGCAGCTTAGGGTGGGAGAGCACAGATACGCAGTATTTT. Translated: CASSLGWESTDTQYF. The full variable domain, with the rest looked up from reference TRBV7-9 and TRBJ2-3, is DTGVSQNPRHKITKRGQNVTFRCDPISEHNRLYWYRQTLGQGPEFLTYFQNEAQLEKSRLLSDRFSAERPKGSFSTLEIQRTEQGDSAMYLCASSLGWESTDTQYFGPGTRLTVL.

This clone has just one count. V is TRBV28 and J is TRBJ1-2, with a possible D match to TRBD1 (6 bases). Germline CDR1 reads MDHEN; CDR2 reads SYDVKM. V lost 2 bases and J 5 bases, leaving 18 bases between the germline ends. This CDR3 is 16 amino acids long. The CDR3 loop is CASSLGGAISLYGYTF. In nucleotides, the CDR3 is TGTGCCAGCAGTTTAGGGGGGGCCATCTCACTTTATGGCTACACCTTC.

The V call is TRBV5-1, the J call TRBJ2-2; D is uncertain. Trimming cost V 2 bases and J 4 bases, with 9 bases left between them. Germline V CDR1 and CDR2: SGHRS, YFSETQ. The CDR3 covers 14 residues. CDR3 nucleotide sequence: TGCGCCAGCAGCTTCGATAGGAGCACCGGGGAGCTGTTTTTT. It codes for CASSFDRSTGELFF.